These 9 T cell receptor beta chains share one sample of origin, sequenced in a study of CD8 T cells in ankylosing spondylitis. TCRdb re-called the 5' RACE reads with MiXCR, one entry per CDR3 protein. The data show 150,000 to 200,000 distinct CDR3 sequences, around 17% seen once. The sequenced sample consisted of blood, either unsorted or a sorted T cell fraction (not recorded which). The source of these receptors is a male donor with ankylosing spondylitis or in good health (not recorded which).

This clonotype was picked up many times. This chain uses TRBV3-1 with TRBJ1-1; tentative D call: TRBD1 (6 bases). Trimming left V 1 base short and J 5 bases short, with 11 bases between. CDR1 LGHDT and CDR2 YNNKEL come from the germline V gene (reference sequence). The CDR3 is 14 amino acids. CDR3 in amino acids: CASSQGGARTEAFF. DNA of the CDR3: TGTGCCAGCAGCCAAGGGGGGGCGCGTACTGAAGCTTTCTTT.

A word on this clonotype: Possible read error: a much larger clone is one base away. This chain connects TRBV27 to TRBJ1-1; the D gene is possibly TRBD1 (5 bases). The CDR3 extends over 14 amino acids. CDR1 is MNHEY, CDR2 SMNVEV, per germline (reference sequence). In DNA form, the CDR3 reads TGTGCCGGCAGTTACCAGGGACTGAACACTGAAGCTTTCTTT. It translates to CAGSYQGLNTEAFF.

This clonotype came up once. The chain combines TRBV13 with TRBJ2-5; D is unresolved. The CDR3 loop spans 15 amino acids. Germline V gene sequence: CDR1 PRHDT, CDR2 FYEKMQ (reference sequence). V dropped 6 bases and J dropped 4 bases, with 18 bases sitting between them. CDR3 loop: CASSSRVRETETQYF. CDR3 DNA: TGTGCCAGCAGTTCAAGGGTCCGAGAAACAGAGACCCAGTACTTC. Filled out from reference TRBV13 and TRBJ2-5, the complete variable domain reads AAGVIQSPRHLIKEKRETATLKCYPIPRHDTVYWYQQGPGQDPQFLISFYEKMQSDKGSIPDRFSAQQFSDYHSELNMSSLELGDSALYFCASSSRVRETETQYFGPGTRLLVL.

This clonotype was seen ten or more times. The chain recombines TRBV5-1 with TRBJ1-6; 8 positions match TRBD1. This CDR3 comprises 14 residues. Unmatched junction bases numbered 4, after V lost 4 bases and J lost 7 bases. Looked up from germline, CDR1 is SGHRS and CDR2 is YFSETQ. The CDR3 region has the DNA TGCGCCAGCAGCGGCGGGGACAGGAATTCACCCCTCCACTTT. Protein: CASSGGDRNSPLHF. The variable domain in full, completed from reference TRBV5-1 and TRBJ1-6, reads KAGVTQTPRYLIKTRGQQVTLSCSPISGHRSVSWYQQTPGQGLQFLFEYFSETQRNKGNFPGRFSGRQFSNSRSEMNVSTLELGDSALYLCASSGGDRNSPLHFGNGTRLTVT.

Details on this clonotype: A single base separates this from a much larger clone, so it may be a read error. The rearrangement links TRBV5-1 to TRBJ2-3; no firm D call. V was shortened by 4 bases and J by 6 bases, with 9 bases between the two germline ends. Per the germline V gene, CDR1 is SGHRS and CDR2 is YFSETQ. The CDR3 has 12 amino acids. The CDR3 region has the DNA TGCGCCAGCAGCGTGGCCCGGGATACGCAGTATTTT. It codes for CASSVARDTQYF.

As regards this clonotype: The junction and the germline gene differ at one end; a read error may be behind it. This chain links TRBV7-2 with TRBJ2-7; TRBD1 matches 8 bases. The germline gives CDR1 SGHTA, CDR2 FQGNSA. The CDR3 contains 16 residues. CDR3 DNA: TGTGCCAGCAGCTCGAGGGGGACAGGAGCAACCTATGAGCAGTACTTC. Encoded protein: CASSSRGTGATYEQYF.

This clonotype was counted many times. The J gene is TRBJ1-2, the V gene TRBV12-3 or TRBV12-4, with D perhaps TRBD1 (5 bases). CDR3 length: 14 residues. Trimming took 3 bases from V and 8 from J, leaving 16 bases between them. The CDR3 bases are TGTGCCAGCAGTTTCATGGGGCGAGGTGACGGCTACACCTTC. Protein product: CASSFMGRGDGYTF.

This clonotype was detected many times. The chain has TRBV5-1 and TRBJ2-1; weak D call: TRBD2 (6 bases). Germline assignment: CDR1 SGHRS and CDR2 YFSETQ. There are 14 residues in the CDR3. V shed 7 bases and J shed 5 bases, with 16 bases lying between them. The CDR3 DNA reads TGCGCCAGCGCCCGGGGACTTAGAAACAATGAGCAGTTCTTC. This sequence encodes CASARGLRNNEQFF.

This clonotype showed up just a few times. V and J are TRBV6-4 and TRBJ1-1; D may be TRBD1 (5 bases). The germline CDR1 and CDR2 sequences are MRHNA and SNTAGT. The CDR3 has 14 residues. V gave up 3 bases and J gave up 0 bases, with 8 bases separating them. CDR3 sequence (DNA): TGTGCCAGCAGTGAAGGAGGGGTGAACACTGAAGCTTTCTTT. Translation gives CASSEGGVNTEAFF.